A single sample gave rise to the 7 T cell receptor beta chains below, sequenced in a study of cytomegalovirus exposure and HLA in healthy donors. 13 Jbeta primers and 60 Vbeta primers were used for the PCR. Profiling relied on immunoSEQ multiplex PCR, and the TCRdb table lists in-frame clones only, not all of them. Here the sample spans around 130,000 clones, approximately 88% being singletons. The sample comprised PBMCs. These receptors came from a woman in her thirties or forties in good health and CMV-seronegative.

The chain is built from TRBV10-1 and TRBJ1-3; TRBD1 matches at 11 bases. J gave up 2 bases and V 8 bases, and 11 bases lay outside the gene matches. CDR3 size: 17 residues. Germline V lookup: CDR1 WNHNN, CDR2 SYGVQD (reference sequence). The CDR3 coding sequence is TGCGCCAGCTTAAGGACAGGGGGCGCTGGCACTGGAAACACCATATATTTT. Its protein is CASLRTGGAGTGNTIYF.

J is TRBJ2-5 and V is TRBV4-2; unclear D gene. The V and J ends lost 0 bases and 4 bases respectively, with 12 bases between them. From germline, CDR1 is LGHNA and CDR2 YNFKEQ. CDR3 length equals 15 residues. In DNA form, the CDR3 reads TGTGCCAGCAGCCAAGATTTGGTGGGCCGAGAGACCCAGTACTTC. It is translated as CASSQDLVGRETQYF.

This rearrangement joins TRBV9 to TRBJ2-5, with no clear D. This CDR3 region has 13 residues. Germline V CDR1 and CDR2: SGDLS, YYNGEE. Trimming took off 5 bases at V and 2 bases at J, with 10 bases between the two ends. The CDR3 loop reads CASSLLPQETQYF. The CDR3, as DNA: TGTGCCAGCAGTCTGCTACCTCAAGAGACCCAGTACTTC.

This chain links TRBV4-1 with TRBJ2-7; 8 bases align to TRBD1. J was trimmed by 4 bases and V by 3 bases; bases with no gene match: 8. The CDR3 spans 15 residues. Germline-derived CDR1 and CDR2 are MGHRA and YSYEKL. The CDR3 protein is CASSHPARGRYEQYF. The CDR3 bases are TGCGCCAGCAGCCACCCTGCCAGGGGGCGGTACGAGCAGTACTTC.

This chain connects TRBV7-2 to TRBJ2-7; D call uncertain. Trimming took off 0 bases at V and 2 bases at J, with 11 bases between the two ends. Looked up from germline, CDR1 is SGHTA and CDR2 is FQGNSA. The CDR3 is made up of 15 amino acids. The CDR3: CASSLALTKAYEQYF. The CDR3 nucleotides are TGTGCCAGCAGCTTAGCTCTAACCAAAGCCTACGAGCAGTACTTC.

This clone was observed once. The rearrangement uses TRBV11-2 and TRBJ2-3, with D perhaps TRBD1 (5 bases). The CDR3 has 14 amino acids. CDR1 and CDR2 (germline): SGHAT, FQNNGV. The germline V and J ends were trimmed by 1 base and 1 base, with 6 bases remaining between them. CDR3 sequence reads: CASSLGGGTDTQYF. The CDR3 DNA reads as TGTGCCAGCAGCTTAGGGGGCGGCACAGATACGCAGTATTTT.

This chain joins TRBV4-3 and TRBJ2-7; D gene unclear. The V gene's germline CDR1 is LGHNA and CDR2 YSLEER. Trimming cost V 4 bases and J 1 base, with 14 bases left between them. This CDR3 has 15 amino acids. CDR3 nucleotide sequence: TGCGCCAGCAGCCCCGACAAGGTCTCATCCTACGAGCAGTACTTC. Its translation is CASSPDKVSSYEQYF.